The clone carrying this T cell receptor beta chain was observed a handful of times. The sample belongs to a study of control samples from healthy donors and cancer patients. Clones were read by immunoSEQ multiplex PCR, and TCRdb kept only the in-frame ones, dropping some. The sample includes about 180,000 clones, approximately 94% of them seen just once. Specimen: blood. This TCR derives from a man younger than 40 in good health.

CDR3 in amino acids: CAISADRDRENTEAFF. The CDR3 DNA reads as TGTGCCATCAGTGCAGACCGGGACAGAGAAAACACTGAAGCTTTCTTT. This sequence joins TRBV10-3 and TRBJ1-1, with TRBD1 matching over 7 bases. The V segment lost 4 bases and the J segment 2 bases; nucleotides outside the gene matches: 10. This CDR3 contains 16 residues. In germline, CDR1 is ENHRY, CDR2 SYGVKD.